This TCR beta chain was documented in a study of human T cells and chemical hapten exposure. Overall study findings and caveats: Patch test scores rose with PT1 expanded TCR counts, a positive correlation.

Comments on this clonotype: Its antigen is unidentified.

The time point: patch test 2, 6 weeks after DPC sensitization. Treatment noted: therapeutic diphenylcyclopropenone sensitization with weekly scalp DPC. Unique molecular identifiers were affixed to discrete cDNA molecules within the library. From the RACE reads, TCRdb called clonotypes with MiXCR, one entry per CDR3 protein. The sample comprises under 450,000 distinct CDR3 sequences, roughly 6% of which are singletons, and 5% to 6% rests with the top ten. V dropped 6 bases and J dropped 6; count of bases not matched to a gene: 4. The CDR3 runs 12 residues. The receptor was isolated from a woman aged 18-30 years with alopecia areata. Some clones in this sample may be carry-over from other donors' samples. The chain links TRBV12-3 or TRBV12-4 to TRBJ2-7, with TRBD1 matching over 8 bases. The sample consisted of whole blood, taken in connection with sensitization to the hapten diphenylcyclopropenone (DPC). CDR3 residues: CASRDGQGEQYF. Here the CDR3 DNA reads TGTGCCAGCAGGGACGGACAGGGCGAGCAGTACTTC.